The 10 T cell receptor beta chains presented below share a single source sample, sequenced in a study of cytomegalovirus exposure and HLA in healthy donors. The PCR used 60 Vbeta and 13 Jbeta primers. Measured with immunoSEQ multiplex PCR; TCRdb has only the in-frame clones, and not every one. The specimen's table records 70,000 to 80,000 clones. The sequenced sample consisted of PBMCs. These receptors all stem from a man between 35 and 55 years old in good health and CMV-seronegative.

The rearrangement links TRBV7-9 to TRBJ1-2; D remains ambiguous. Germline CDR1 SEHNR, CDR2 FQNEAQ (reference sequence). Trimming took off 5 bases at V and 1 base at J, with 11 bases between the two ends. This CDR3 spans 14 amino acids. CDR3 nucleotide sequence: TGTGCCAGCAGCCCCCAGGCGGGTAACTATGGCTACACCTTC. This translates into CASSPQAGNYGYTF.

The rearrangement joins TRBV7-3 to TRBJ1-6, with D possibly TRBD1 on 6 matching bases. The V gene's germline CDR1 is SGHTA and CDR2 FQGTGA. This CDR3 contains 16 residues. Trimming shortened V by 0 bases and J by 4 bases, and 10 bases separated the two germline ends. In DNA, the CDR3 is TGTGCCAGCAGCTTAACAGGGAGGGGGTATAATTCACCCCTCCACTTT. Its translation is CASSLTGRGYNSPLHF.

The chain has TRBV10-3 and TRBJ2-2, with TRBD1 as a possible D gene (5 bases). The CDR3 sequence is 15 residues long. V was pared by 3 bases and J by 2 bases, with 10 bases between. CDR1 is ENHRY and CDR2 is SYGVKD in the germline V gene. The DNA of the CDR3 is TGTGCCATCAGTGACGAGGACACCAACACCGGGGAGCTGTTTTTT. Its protein is CAISDEDTNTGELFF.

The chain joins TRBV6-5 to TRBJ1-1, with 8 bases that match TRBD1. Germline V lookup: CDR1 MNHEY, CDR2 SVGAGI. There are 12 residues in the CDR3. Losses at the gene ends were 8 bases for V and 7 bases for J; bases not matched to a gene: 6. The CDR3 coding sequence is TGTGCCAGCGGGGACAGGCGGAGTGAAGCTTTCTTT. Residues: CASGDRRSEAFF.

J is TRBJ1-5 and V is TRBV18; 7 bases align to TRBD1. The junction had 7 bases not matched to a gene; V was cut back by 5 bases and J by 0 bases. The germline gives CDR1 KGHSH, CDR2 LQKENI. CDR3 length: 16 residues. CDR3 in amino acids: CASSTGTDNSNQPQHF. The DNA for the CDR3 is TGTGCCAGCTCAACTGGGACAGATAATAGCAATCAGCCCCAGCATTTT.

V and J are TRBV13 and TRBJ1-1, with TRBD1 matching over 12 bases. This CDR3 comprises 16 residues. Germline loops: CDR1 PRHDT, CDR2 FYEKMQ (reference sequence). V lost 2 bases and J lost 1; bases outside the gene matches: 2. In DNA form, the CDR3 reads TGTGCCAGCAGCTTATGGGACAGGGGGCAGAACACTGAAGCTTTCTTT. Its translation is CASSLWDRGQNTEAFF.

J is TRBJ1-6 and V is TRBV18, with 9 nucleotides matching TRBD1. CDR1 and CDR2 from the germline V gene are KGHSH and LQKENI. Losses at the gene ends were 2 bases for V and 11 bases for J; bases not matched to a gene: 10. This CDR3 is built from 16 residues. DNA for the CDR3: TGTGCCAGCTCACCAAGGCGAACAGGGGGCTCGGCACCCCTCCACTTT. Protein: CASSPRRTGGSAPLHF. Complete variable domain (other parts from reference TRBV18 and TRBJ1-6): NAGVMQNPRHLVRRRGQEARLRCSPMKGHSHVYWYRQLPEEGLKFMVYLQKENIIDESGMPKERFSAEFPKEGPSILRIQQVVRGDSAAYFCASSPRRTGGSAPLHFGNGTRLTVT.

V is TRBV20-1 and J is TRBJ2-1; 7 bases align to TRBD1. The CDR3 has 11 amino acids. The trim removed 5 bases at V and 7 bases at J, leaving 2 bases unmatched. CDR1 DFQATT and CDR2 SNEGSKA come from the germline V gene (reference sequence). In DNA, the CDR3 is TGCAGTGCTGACAGGGTAAATGAGCAGTTCTTC. It codes for CSADRVNEQFF.

The chain joins TRBV18 to TRBJ1-1; D is uncertain. With 4 bases removed from V and 4 bases from J, the gap between germline ends came to 7 bases. The CDR3 runs 12 residues. Germline V CDR1 and CDR2: KGHSH, LQKENI. CDR3 sequence (DNA): TGTGCCAGCTCACAACTCGGCACTGAAGCTTTCTTT. This translates into CASSQLGTEAFF.

CDR3 sequence (DNA): TGTGCCAGCAGTGATACGGACAGCAACACTGAAGCTTTCTTT. This translates into CASSDTDSNTEAFF. The chain couples TRBV6-4 to TRBJ1-1; D may be TRBD1 (6 bases). The CDR3 covers 14 residues. V lost 3 bases, J lost 2 bases, and 10 bases lay in between. CDR1 is MRHNA and CDR2 is SNTAGT in the germline V gene.